These T cell receptor beta chains were read from a single sample in a study of OX40 agonist ivuxolimab in advanced cancers. Measured with immunoSEQ multiplex PCR; TCRdb has only the in-frame clones, and not every one. The table has fewer than 45,000 clones, around nine tenths seen once. The sequences come from CD4+ or CD8+ T cells sorted from blood, collected in a trial of the OX40 agonist ivuxolimab. The origin of the receptors is an adult with an advanced solid tumor such as melanoma, head and neck, liver or kidney cancer. The CDR3 runs from the conserved cysteine through the conserved F or W. A D gene is named only where the DNA matches it firmly. The listing skips clone size in some rows; elsewhere it reads once, few, many or a size class.

clone_size	d_call	v_call	j_call	cdr3_aa	cdr3_nt
.	.	TRBV7-9	TRBJ2-1	CASSLNGPLNEQFF	TGTGCCAGCAGCCTAAACGGACCCCTCAATGAGCAGTTCTTC
.	.	TRBV7-8	TRBJ2-2	CASSLSEGFTGELFF	TGTGCCAGCAGCTTAAGTGAAGGGTTCACCGGGGAGCTGTTTTTT
.	.	TRBV4-2	TRBJ1-5	CASSQEEGSNQPQHF	TGTGCCAGCAGCCAAGAAGAGGGTAGCAATCAGCCCCAGCATTTT
.	.	TRBV19	TRBJ2-1	CASAYVGFSNDEQFF	TGTGCCAGTGCCTACGTGGGTTTCAGTAACGATGAGCAGTTCTTC
.	.	TRBV7-2	TRBJ2-7	CASSPQFEGRYEQYF	TGTGCCAGCAGCCCCCAGTTCGAGGGTAGATACGAGCAGTACTTC
.	.	TRBV30	TRBJ1-2	CAWRIGQSNYGYTF	TGTGCCTGGAGGATCGGACAGTCTAACTATGGCTACACCTTC
.	.	TRBV7-9	TRBJ1-6	CASGTMVSPLHF	TGTGCCAGCGGGACGATGGTTTCACCCCTCCACTTT
.	.	TRBV15	TRBJ2-5	CATSSRVVETQYF	TGTGCCACCAGCTCCAGGGTGGTCGAGACCCAGTACTTC
medium-sized	TRBD2	TRBV9	TRBJ2-1	CASSVVGGGRNEQFF	TGTGCCAGCAGCGTAGTTGGCGGGGGGCGCAATGAGCAGTTCTTC
.	TRBD2	TRBV5-1	TRBJ2-1	CASSAGLAGVKDEQFF	TGCGCCAGCAGCGCGGGACTAGCGGGAGTTAAGGATGAGCAGTTCTTC
.	.	TRBV5-1	TRBJ2-7	CASSGGLPHEQYF	TGCGCCAGCAGCGGGGGACTTCCACACGAGCAGTACTTC
once	.	TRBV4-2	TRBJ2-6	CASSHQGRSTVGANVLTF	TGTGCCAGCAGCCACCAGGGGCGGTCGACAGTTGGGGCCAACGTCCTGACTTTC
once	.	TRBV19	TRBJ2-2	CASNGRWNTGELFF	TGTGCCAGTAACGGGCGGTGGAACACCGGGGAGCTGTTTTTT
.	.	TRBV9	TRBJ2-7	CASSDGTSYEQYF	TGTGCCAGCAGCGACGGAACCTCCTACGAGCAGTACTTC
.	.	TRBV2	TRBJ2-7	CASRYMNEQYF	TGTGCCAGCAGGTACATGAACGAGCAGTACTTC
.	TRBD1	TRBV2	TRBJ1-5	CASREDREGPQHF	TGTGCCAGCAGGGAGGACAGGGAAGGACCCCAGCATTTT
once	.	TRBV5-1	TRBJ1-5	CASSPGEGSQPQHF	TGCGCCAGCAGCCCGGGGGAGGGGAGTCAGCCCCAGCATTTT
few	TRBD1	TRBV29-1	TRBJ1-1	CSALDRANTEAFF	TGCAGCGCTTTGGACAGGGCGAACACTGAAGCTTTCTTT
.	.	TRBV4-1	TRBJ2-7	CASSQDRTRGAEQYF	TGCGCCAGCAGCCAAGACCGGACTCGGGGGGCCGAGCAGTACTTC
.	.	TRBV7-9	TRBJ2-1	CASSPPRRLGNEQFF	TGTGCCAGCAGCCCTCCCCGACGGTTGGGCAATGAGCAGTTCTTC
.	TRBD1	TRBV9	TRBJ2-7	CASSSQGGSYEQYF	TGTGCCAGCAGCTCACAGGGGGGCTCCTACGAGCAGTACTTC
.	.	TRBV7-3	TRBJ2-7	CATPDRAIPDYEQYF	TGTGCCACCCCGGATAGGGCGATACCCGACTACGAGCAGTACTTC
.	.	TRBV10-2	TRBJ2-3	CASMSTSTDTQYF	TGCGCCAGCATGTCGACTAGCACAGATACGCAGTATTTT
.	TRBD1	TRBV6-5	TRBJ2-3	CASSGTGGTDTQYF	TGTGCCAGCTCCGGGACAGGGGGCACAGATACGCAGTATTTT
.	.	TRBV7-8	TRBJ2-7	CASSRDGKYEQYF	TGTGCCAGCAGCCGGGACGGAAAATACGAGCAGTACTTC
.	TRBD1	TRBV4-2	TRBJ2-2	CASSRTGTVNTGELFF	TGTGCCAGCAGCCGGACGGGGACAGTGAACACCGGGGAGCTGTTTTTT
.	.	TRBV2	TRBJ1-5	CASNLDRTNQPQHF	TGTGCCAGCAACCTAGACAGAACCAATCAGCCCCAGCATTTT
.	.	TRBV6-4	TRBJ2-1	CASSDSGAPYNEQFF	TGTGCCAGCAGTGACTCAGGGGCCCCCTACAATGAGCAGTTCTTC
.	.	TRBV9	TRBJ2-3	CASSVAAVGDTQYF	TGTGCCAGCAGCGTAGCCGCTGTTGGAGATACGCAGTATTTT
.	TRBD2	TRBV9	TRBJ2-3	CASSVDLPGRGTDTQYF	TGTGCCAGCAGCGTAGACCTCCCGGGGAGGGGCACAGATACGCAGTATTTT
.	.	TRBV5-3	TRBJ1-2	CASSFLLGASGGYTF	TGTGCCAGCAGCTTTTTGTTAGGGGCATCGGGAGGCTACACCTTC
once	.	TRBV7-9	TRBJ1-5	CASSLAEGNQPQHF	TGTGCCAGCAGCTTAGCAGAGGGCAATCAGCCCCAGCATTTT
.	.	TRBV9	TRBJ2-1	CASSDVRGNEQFF	TGTGCCAGCAGCGACGTGAGGGGGAATGAGCAGTTCTTC
.	.	TRBV19	TRBJ1-6	CATTSSVGTNSPLHF	TGTGCCACCACCTCTTCGGTAGGGACAAATTCACCCCTCCACTTT
.	.	TRBV6-1	TRBJ1-3	CASRPTWGSGNTIYF	TGTGCCAGCAGGCCAACATGGGGGTCTGGAAACACCATATATTTT
.	.	TRBV30	TRBJ2-7	CAWSRSYEQYF	TGTGCCTGGAGTAGGAGCTACGAGCAGTACTTC
.	.	TRBV6-5	TRBJ1-3	CASSYSNSGNTIYF	TGTGCCAGCAGTTACTCGAACTCTGGAAACACCATATATTTT
.	.	TRBV5-1	TRBJ2-1	CASSWYGGREQFF	TGCGCCAGCAGCTGGTACGGTGGAAGGGAGCAGTTCTTC
.	.	TRBV15	TRBJ1-4	CATSRINEKLFF	TGTGCCACCAGCAGAATTAATGAAAAACTGTTTTTT
.	.	TRBV4-1	TRBJ2-3	CASSQGLEPDTQYF	TGCGCCAGCAGCCAAGGGTTGGAGCCAGATACGCAGTATTTT
.	.	TRBV4-1	TRBJ2-1	CASRGKELHEQFF	TGCGCCAGCAGGGGCAAGGAGCTGCATGAGCAGTTCTTC
.	.	TRBV11-2	TRBJ1-4	CASSLDWVGELFF	TGTGCCAGCAGCTTAGATTGGGTGGGGGAACTGTTTTTT
.	TRBD2	TRBV19	TRBJ2-1	CASSTGGSRYNEQFF	TGTGCCAGTAGTACAGGCGGGAGTAGGTACAATGAGCAGTTCTTC
.	TRBD1	TRBV6-5	TRBJ1-6	CASREDRVDSPLHF	TGTGCCAGCAGAGAGGACAGGGTAGATTCACCCCTCCACTTT
.	.	TRBV7-3	TRBJ2-1	CASSSAGGGSYNEQFF	TGTGCCAGCAGCTCCGCAGGTGGGGGCTCCTACAATGAGCAGTTCTTC
.	TRBD1	TRBV6-1	TRBJ1-5	CASSEASGQVGQPQHF	TGTGCCAGCAGTGAAGCGTCTGGACAGGTTGGTCAGCCCCAGCATTTT
.	.	TRBV6-1	TRBJ1-1	CASSAQGRNTEAFF	TGTGCCAGCAGTGCACAGGGAAGGAACACTGAAGCTTTCTTT
.	.	TRBV2	TRBJ2-7	CASRRGVNEQYF	TGTGCCAGCAGACGGGGAGTCAACGAGCAGTACTTC
.	.	TRBV10-2	TRBJ2-4	CASSENRYKNIQYF	TGCGCCAGCAGTGAAAACAGATACAAAAACATTCAGTACTTC
.	TRBD1	TRBV28	TRBJ1-4	CASSWTGSTNEKLFF	TGTGCCAGCAGTTGGACAGGATCAACTAACGAAAAACTGTTTTTT
once	.	TRBV28	TRBJ1-6	CASSRGPGGSSPLHF	TGTGCCAGCAGTCGAGGGCCGGGAGGGAGCTCACCCCTCCACTTT
.	.	TRBV5-1	TRBJ1-1	CASSLEAGVTEAFF	TGCGCCAGCAGCTTGGAGGCGGGGGTCACTGAAGCTTTCTTT
.	.	TRBV28	TRBJ1-3	CASSLGGRNTIYF	TGTGCCAGCAGTTTAGGGGGTCGCAACACCATATATTTT
.	TRBD2	TRBV27	TRBJ2-6	CASRGLAGLSGANVLTF	TGTGCCAGCAGAGGACTAGCGGGGCTCTCTGGGGCCAACGTCCTGACTTTC